Below are 25 T cell receptor beta chains sequenced from a single sample in a study of blood T cell repertoires in COVID-19. Some clones are missing from TCRdb's copy, which holds only in-frame ones; the method was immunoSEQ multiplex PCR. The sample comprises some 390,000 clones, roughly 91% of which are singletons, and about 1.7% rests with the top ten. Sequencing was done on a sample of PBMCs or T cells enriched from blood (not recorded which). The receptor set was obtained from a woman in her thirties who had recovered from COVID-19.

This clone was seen only a few times. CDR3 nucleotides: TGTGCCAGCAGCTTGGCCGGGGGACAGGGGTCATCTGAAGCTTTCTTT. It specifies CASSLAGGQGSSEAFF. This sequence joins TRBV5-8 and TRBJ1-1, with 10 bases aligning to TRBD1. The CDR3 totals 16 residues. Losses at the gene ends were 0 bases for V and 6 bases for J; bases not matched to a gene: 8. In germline, CDR1 is SGHTS, CDR2 YDEGEE. Variable domain in full (rest from reference TRBV5-8 and TRBJ1-1): EAGVTQSPTHLIKTRGQQATLRCSPISGHTSVYWYQQALGLGLQFLLWYDEGEERNRGNFPPRFSGRQFPNYSSELNVNALELEDSALYLCASSLAGGQGSSEAFFGQGTRLTVV.

V gene TRBV7-8 combines with J gene TRBJ2-2, with 7 bases fitting TRBD1. After removal of 1 base from V and 4 bases from J, the junction contained 3 bases not matched to a gene. The CDR3 consists of 15 residues. Germline V gives CDR1 SGHVS, CDR2 FQNEAQ. CDR3 in amino acids: CASSLVRGSTGELFF. CDR3 coding DNA: TGTGCCAGCAGCTTAGTCAGGGGGAGCACCGGGGAGCTGTTTTTT.

This chain links TRBV5-1 with TRBJ1-6, with a weak D call TRBD1 (5 bases). CDR3 length: 13 residues. Germline V lookup: CDR1 SGHRS, CDR2 YFSETQ. Between the trimmed V and J ends, which lost 3 bases and 6 bases, there was a span of 7 bases. CDR3 in amino acids: CASSYDSNSPLHF. In nucleotides, the CDR3 is TGCGCCAGCAGCTATGACAGTAATTCACCCCTCCACTTT.

The CDR3 sequence is CASSFWQGGNEQFF. For the CDR3, the DNA is TGCGCCAGCAGCTTTTGGCAGGGTGGCAATGAGCAGTTCTTC. The chain joins TRBV5-1 to TRBJ2-1, with D perhaps TRBD1 (5 bases). V lost 2 bases and J 6 bases, leaving 12 bases between the germline ends. The length of the CDR3 is 14 residues. The germline CDR1 and CDR2 sequences are SGHRS and YFSETQ.

V is TRBV5-5 and J is TRBJ1-4; D perhaps matches TRBD1 (6 bases). This CDR3 comprises 14 residues. V lost 4 bases and J lost 4, with 11 bases in between. Germline V gene lookup returns CDR1 SGHKS and CDR2 YYEKEE (reference sequence). This CDR3 reads CASSPDRRNEKLFF. CDR3 nucleotides: TGTGCCAGCAGCCCCGACAGGCGTAATGAAAAACTGTTTTTT.

The chain joins TRBV5-6 to TRBJ2-1, with a tentative D call TRBD2 (6 bases). Looked up from germline, CDR1 is SGHDT and CDR2 is YYEEEE. With 2 bases removed from V and 8 bases from J, the gap between germline ends came to 14 bases. This CDR3 is 14 amino acids long. For the CDR3, the DNA is TGTGCCAGCAGCTTAGTCGGGAGATCGGATGAGCAGTTCTTC. It translates to CASSLVGRSDEQFF.

This clone has only one observation. The V and J genes are TRBV7-3 and TRBJ1-2; D ambiguous. CDR3 size: 14 residues. Germline V gene data show CDR1 as SGHTA and CDR2 as FQGTGA. Deletions cut 5 bases from V and 0 bases from J, with 10 bases between. As DNA, the CDR3 is TGTGCCAGCAGCACCCCGGGTACTAACTATGGCTACACCTTC. Translating gives CASSTPGTNYGYTF. Looking up the rest from reference TRBV7-3 and TRBJ1-2 gives the full variable domain: GAGVSQTPSNKVTEKGKYVELRCDPISGHTALYWYRQSLGQGPEFLIYFQGTGAADDSGLPNDRFFAVRPEGSVSTLKIQRTERGDSAVYLCASSTPGTNYGYTFGSGTRLTVV.

This sequence joins TRBV29-1 and TRBJ2-7, with 10 nucleotides matching TRBD1. V shed 5 bases, J shed 4 bases, and the junction held 8 bases outside the gene matches. This CDR3 comprises 14 residues. Germline V gene data show CDR1 as SQVTM and CDR2 as ANQGSEA. The CDR3 sequence: CSVCPGQGRYEQYF. The CDR3 DNA reads as TGCAGCGTTTGCCCGGGACAGGGGAGGTACGAGCAGTACTTC.

This clone came up once. This chain connects TRBV28 to TRBJ2-1; 12 bases are a match to TRBD2. CDR3 length equals 14 residues. Germline loops: CDR1 MDHEN, CDR2 SYDVKM. The V gene end was trimmed by 5 bases and the J gene end by 6 bases; junction bases not matched to a gene: 2. CDR3 in amino acids: CASSLAGGINEQFF. The CDR3 DNA reads as TGTGCCAGCAGTCTAGCGGGGGGGATCAATGAGCAGTTCTTC.

This chain joins TRBV5-1 and TRBJ1-3; no clear D. This CDR3 contains 13 residues. The V end lost 1 base, the J end lost 8 bases, and 10 bases lay between the germline ends. Looked up from germline, CDR1 is SGHRS and CDR2 is YFSETQ. This chain's CDR3 is CASSLLTADTIYF. CDR3 DNA: TGCGCCAGCAGCTTGCTGACCGCGGACACCATATATTTT.

V gene TRBV19 combines with J gene TRBJ2-7, with 9 bases lining up with TRBD1. The CDR3 is 15 amino acids. CDR1 is LNHDA, CDR2 SQIVND, per germline (reference sequence). The J segment lost 4 bases and the V segment lost 5 bases, leaving 9 bases of the junction unmatched. Here the CDR3 DNA reads TGTGCCAGTAGTGTCTCCGGGACAGGGTTTTACGAGCAGTACTTC. Amino acid sequence: CASSVSGTGFYEQYF.

This clone was detected only a few times. This sequence joins TRBV3-1 (or the pseudogene TRBV3-2) and TRBJ2-7; 7 bases map to TRBD1. This CDR3 has 17 residues. Germline CDR1 is LGHDT and CDR2 is YNNKEL (reference sequence). The V segment lost 1 base and the J segment 8 bases; nucleotides outside the gene matches: 17. CDR3: CASSQGSGGQSLRKQYF. The CDR3, as DNA: TGTGCCAGCAGCCAAGGGTCTGGGGGACAGAGCCTACGGAAGCAGTACTTC.

This rearrangement joins TRBV12-3 or TRBV12-4 to TRBJ1-2; 9 nucleotides align to TRBD1. After removal of 5 bases from V and 9 bases from J, the junction contained 7 bases not matched to a gene. This CDR3 has 13 amino acids. As DNA, the CDR3 is TGTGCCAGCAGTCCACAGGGGGCGGGTAGCTACACCTTC. Protein product: CASSPQGAGSYTF.

The V gene is TRBV5-1, the J gene TRBJ1-1; D remains unclear. The ends were cut back, 5 bases at V and 0 bases at J, with 8 bases in the middle. Germline V lookup: CDR1 SGHRS, CDR2 YFSETQ. This CDR3 spans 13 amino acids. CDR3 residues: CASRERLNTEAFF. CDR3 DNA: TGCGCCAGCAGGGAGCGCCTGAACACTGAAGCTTTCTTT.

This sequence joins TRBV21-1 and TRBJ2-7; the table's TRBD1 call for D was not verified on the DNA. TRBV21-1 is a pseudogene. This CDR3 spans 14 amino acids. CDR3 loop: CASSKVWAIYEQYF. Here the CDR3 DNA reads TGTGCCAGCAGCAAAGTTTGGGCTATATACGAGCAGTACTTC.

This clone appeared a single time. The rearrangement joins TRBV19 to TRBJ1-1; tentatively, D is TRBD1 (6 bases). This CDR3 region has 13 residues. Trimming took off 6 bases at V and 5 bases at J, with 13 bases between the two ends. CDR1 and CDR2 (germline): LNHDA, SQIVND (reference sequence). The CDR3 loop reads CASRLQGQTEAFF. The CDR3 DNA sequence: TGTGCCAGTAGGTTACAGGGTCAAACTGAAGCTTTCTTT.

This chain links TRBV5-1 with TRBJ2-2; 7 bases agree with TRBD1. CDR1 and CDR2 (germline): SGHRS, YFSETQ. Unmatched junction bases numbered 8, after V lost 3 bases and J lost 0 bases. The CDR3 extends over 17 amino acids. As DNA, the CDR3 is TGCGCCAGCAGCTGGGCAGCCGGGACAGCGAACACCGGGGAGCTGTTTTTT. Its protein is CASSWAAGTANTGELFF.

V usage is TRBV6-5 and J usage is TRBJ1-1; TRBD1 matches at 8 bases. The CDR3 sequence is 13 residues long. V was pared by 6 bases and J by 8 bases, with 8 bases of the junction left unmatched. Germline V gives CDR1 MNHEY, CDR2 SVGAGI. The CDR3 DNA sequence: TGTGCCAGCAGCCGCTCCGGGACAGGAGAAGCTTTCTTT. Translation gives CASSRSGTGEAFF.

V and J are TRBV3-1 (or the pseudogene TRBV3-2) and TRBJ2-5; perhaps TRBD2 as D (5 bases). The CDR3 sequence is 15 residues long. Germline CDR1 is LGHDT and CDR2 is YNNKEL (reference sequence). The V end lost 1 base, the J end lost 5 bases, and 14 bases lay between the germline ends. CDR3 in DNA: TGTGCCAGCAGCCAAGCGGGATCCGGCGAGGAGACCCAGTACTTC. It translates to CASSQAGSGEETQYF.

The rearrangement joins TRBV7-6 to TRBJ1-1, with TRBD1 matching over 7 bases. V was pared by 3 bases and J by 2 bases, with 9 bases of the junction left unmatched. In germline, CDR1 is SGHVS, CDR2 FNYEAQ. The CDR3 length is 16 residues. CDR3 region: CASSFSTGVLNTEAFF. The CDR3 coding sequence is TGTGCCAGCAGCTTTTCTACAGGGGTTCTCAACACTGAAGCTTTCTTT. Full variable domain (rest looked up from reference TRBV7-6 and TRBJ1-1): GAGVSQSPRYKVTKRGQDVALRCDPISGHVSLYWYRQALGQGPEFLTYFNYEAQQDKSGLPNDRFSAERPEGSISTLTIQRTEQRDSAMYRCASSFSTGVLNTEAFFGQGTRLTVV.

CDR3 region: CASSIQGSSYEQYF. The CDR3 coding sequence is TGTGCCAGCAGTATACAGGGATCTTCCTACGAGCAGTACTTC. The gene calls are TRBV2 and TRBJ2-7, with D perhaps matching TRBD1 (6 bases). Germline lookup yields CDR1 SNHLY and CDR2 FYNNEI. Trimming removed 5 bases from V and 1 base from J, with 12 bases in between. There are 14 residues in the CDR3.

This chain uses TRBV7-8 with TRBJ1-5; no definite D call. The V end was cut by 3 bases, the J end by 6 bases, with 15 bases between. Germline CDR1 and CDR2: SGHVS and FQNEAQ. The length of the CDR3 is 15 residues. CDR3 residues: CASSFSQVLGQPQHF. CDR3 nucleotides: TGTGCCAGCAGCTTTAGTCAAGTACTAGGTCAGCCCCAGCATTTT.

The J gene is TRBJ2-7, the V gene TRBV5-1, with 8 nucleotides matching TRBD2. Germline V CDR1 and CDR2: SGHRS, YFSETQ. This CDR3 has 14 residues. Trimming at V came to 4 bases and at J to 4 bases, leaving 7 bases not matched to a gene. CDR3 in DNA: TGCGCCAGCAGCCCGGGACTAGGGTTTTACGAGCAGTACTTC. It specifies CASSPGLGFYEQYF. The whole variable domain, remainder taken from reference TRBV5-1 and TRBJ2-7, is KAGVTQTPRYLIKTRGQQVTLSCSPISGHRSVSWYQQTPGQGLQFLFEYFSETQRNKGNFPGRFSGRQFSNSRSEMNVSTLELGDSALYLCASSPGLGFYEQYFGPGTRLTVT.

This clone was picked up a small number of times. The CDR3 loop is CASSASDRADTQYF. CDR3 DNA sequence: TGCGCCAGCAGTGCCAGCGACAGGGCAGATACGCAGTATTTT. The gene calls are TRBV10-2 and TRBJ2-3; TRBD1 matches at 7 bases. The germline V gene encodes CDR1 WSHSY and CDR2 SAAADI. J lost 4 bases, V lost 4 bases, and 5 bases had no gene match. The CDR3 has 14 residues.

A few counts support this clone. The same CDR3 also results from other DNA sequences found in this sample. The chain recombines TRBV28 with TRBJ1-2; D is possibly TRBD1 (5 bases). CDR1 MDHEN and CDR2 SYDVKM come from the germline V gene. The V gene lost 2 bases and the J gene lost 4 bases, with 11 bases spanning the gap. This CDR3 is built from 14 residues. CDR3 sequence: CASSLGQGGYGYTF. CDR3 DNA sequence: TGTGCCAGCAGTTTAGGGCAGGGCGGCTATGGCTACACCTTC.